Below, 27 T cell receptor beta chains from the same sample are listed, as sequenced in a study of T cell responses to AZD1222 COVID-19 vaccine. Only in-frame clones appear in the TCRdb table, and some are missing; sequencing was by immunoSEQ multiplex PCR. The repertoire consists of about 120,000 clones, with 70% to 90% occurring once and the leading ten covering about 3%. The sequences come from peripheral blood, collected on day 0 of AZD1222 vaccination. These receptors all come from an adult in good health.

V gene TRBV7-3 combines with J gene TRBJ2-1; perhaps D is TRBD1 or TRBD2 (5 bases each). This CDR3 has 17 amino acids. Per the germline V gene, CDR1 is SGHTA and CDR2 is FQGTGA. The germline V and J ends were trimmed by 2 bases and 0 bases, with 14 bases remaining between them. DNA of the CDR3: TGTGCCAGCAGCTTATGGGGACCCGCGATCTCCTACAATGAGCAGTTCTTC. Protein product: CASSLWGPAISYNEQFF.

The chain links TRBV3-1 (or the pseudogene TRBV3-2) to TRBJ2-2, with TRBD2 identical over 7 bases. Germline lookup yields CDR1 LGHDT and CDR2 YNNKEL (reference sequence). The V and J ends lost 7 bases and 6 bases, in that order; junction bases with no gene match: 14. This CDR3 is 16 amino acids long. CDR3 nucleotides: TGTGCCAGCACCCCACGGGTAGCGGGCGGGGCCGGGGAGCTGTTTTTT. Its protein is CASTPRVAGGAGELFF.

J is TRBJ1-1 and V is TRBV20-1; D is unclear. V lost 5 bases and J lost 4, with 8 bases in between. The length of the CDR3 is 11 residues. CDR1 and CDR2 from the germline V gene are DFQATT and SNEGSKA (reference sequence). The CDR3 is CSALESTEAFF. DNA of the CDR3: TGCAGTGCTTTAGAGTCCACTGAAGCTTTCTTT.

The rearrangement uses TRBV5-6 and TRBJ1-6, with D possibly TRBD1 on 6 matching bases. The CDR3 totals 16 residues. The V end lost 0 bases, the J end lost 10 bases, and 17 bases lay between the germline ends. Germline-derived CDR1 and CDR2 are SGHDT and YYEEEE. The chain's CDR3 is CASSLGTARGSSPLHF. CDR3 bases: TGTGCCAGCAGCTTGGGGACAGCCAGAGGCTCGTCACCCCTCCACTTT.

The CDR3 sequence is CASSSQFHGETQYF. CDR3 bases: TGTGCCAGCAGTTCACAGTTTCATGGGGAGACCCAGTACTTC. This chain connects TRBV27 to TRBJ2-5; D unresolved. This CDR3 is 14 amino acids long. V lost 4 bases, J lost 5 bases, and 14 bases lay in between. Germline loops: CDR1 MNHEY, CDR2 SMNVEV (reference sequence).

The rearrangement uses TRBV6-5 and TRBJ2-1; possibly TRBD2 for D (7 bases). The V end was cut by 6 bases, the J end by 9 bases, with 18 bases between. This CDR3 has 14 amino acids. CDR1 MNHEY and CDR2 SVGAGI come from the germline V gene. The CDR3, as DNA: TGTGCCAGCAGCAAAAGGGGGGGGCTTGCTGAGCAGTTCTTC. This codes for CASSKRGGLAEQFF.

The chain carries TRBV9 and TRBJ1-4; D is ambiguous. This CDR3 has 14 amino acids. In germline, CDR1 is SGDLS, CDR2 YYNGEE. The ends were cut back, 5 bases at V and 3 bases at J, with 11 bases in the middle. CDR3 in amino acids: CASSRGLANEKLFF. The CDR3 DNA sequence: TGTGCCAGCAGTAGAGGGCTAGCTAATGAAAAACTGTTTTTT.

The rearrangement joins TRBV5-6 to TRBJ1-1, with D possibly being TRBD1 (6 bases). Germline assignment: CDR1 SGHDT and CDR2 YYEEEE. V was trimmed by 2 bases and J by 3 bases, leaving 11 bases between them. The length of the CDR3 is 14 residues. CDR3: CASSFLDRDTEAFF. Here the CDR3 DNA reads TGTGCCAGCAGCTTTCTGGACAGAGACACTGAAGCTTTCTTT. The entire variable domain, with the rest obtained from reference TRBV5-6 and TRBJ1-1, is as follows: DAGVTQSPTHLIKTRGQQVTLRCSPKSGHDTVSWYQQALGQGPQFIFQYYEEEERQRGNFPDRFSGHQFPNYSSELNVNALLLGDSALYLCASSFLDRDTEAFFGQGTRLTVV.

The chain's CDR3 is CASSRVRATEAFF. The CDR3 nucleotides are TGTGCCAGCTCCCGCGTCCGGGCCACTGAAGCTTTCTTT. The V and J genes are TRBV27 and TRBJ1-1; no definite D call. CDR1 is MNHEY, CDR2 SMNVEV, per germline (reference sequence). The CDR3 has 13 residues. Deletions cut 8 bases from V and 4 bases from J, with 14 bases between.

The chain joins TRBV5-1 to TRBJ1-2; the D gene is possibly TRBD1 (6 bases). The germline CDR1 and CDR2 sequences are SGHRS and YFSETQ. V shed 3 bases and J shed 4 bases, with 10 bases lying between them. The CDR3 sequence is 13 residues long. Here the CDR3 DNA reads TGCGCCAGCAGCTCCGGACAGTCCTATGGCTACACCTTC. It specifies CASSSGQSYGYTF. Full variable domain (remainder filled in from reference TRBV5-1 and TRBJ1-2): KAGVTQTPRYLIKTRGQQVTLSCSPISGHRSVSWYQQTPGQGLQFLFEYFSETQRNKGNFPGRFSGRQFSNSRSEMNVSTLELGDSALYLCASSSGQSYGYTFGSGTRLTVV.

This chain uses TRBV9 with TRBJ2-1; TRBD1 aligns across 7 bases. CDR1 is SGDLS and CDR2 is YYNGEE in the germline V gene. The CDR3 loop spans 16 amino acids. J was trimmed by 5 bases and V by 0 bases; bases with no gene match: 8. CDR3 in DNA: TGTGCCAGCAGCGTAGGAGGACAGGTTCGGGACAATGAGCAGTTCTTC. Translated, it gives CASSVGGQVRDNEQFF.

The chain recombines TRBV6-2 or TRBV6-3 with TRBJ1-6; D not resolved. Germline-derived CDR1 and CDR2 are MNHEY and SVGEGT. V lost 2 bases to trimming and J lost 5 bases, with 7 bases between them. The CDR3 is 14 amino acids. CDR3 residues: CASSYGADNSPLHF. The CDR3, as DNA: TGTGCCAGCAGTTACGGCGCTGATAATTCACCCCTCCACTTT.

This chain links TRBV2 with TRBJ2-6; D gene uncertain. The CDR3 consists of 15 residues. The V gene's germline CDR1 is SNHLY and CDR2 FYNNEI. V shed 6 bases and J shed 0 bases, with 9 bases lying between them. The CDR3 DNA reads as TGTGCCAGCAGAGTGGCAGCCTCTGGGGCCAACGTCCTGACTTTC. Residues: CASRVAASGANVLTF.

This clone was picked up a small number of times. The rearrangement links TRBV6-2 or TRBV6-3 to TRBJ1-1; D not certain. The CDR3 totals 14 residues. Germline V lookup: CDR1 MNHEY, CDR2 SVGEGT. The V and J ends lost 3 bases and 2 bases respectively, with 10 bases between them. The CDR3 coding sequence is TGTGCCAGCAGTTATTTGGCGGAAAACACTGAAGCTTTCTTT. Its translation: CASSYLAENTEAFF.

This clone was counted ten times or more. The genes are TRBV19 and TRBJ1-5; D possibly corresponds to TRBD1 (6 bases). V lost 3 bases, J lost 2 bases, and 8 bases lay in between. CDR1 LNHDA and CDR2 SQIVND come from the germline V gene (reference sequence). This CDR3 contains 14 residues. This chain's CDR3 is CASSINRGNQPQHF. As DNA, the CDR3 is TGTGCCAGTAGTATTAACAGGGGCAATCAGCCCCAGCATTTT.

For the CDR3, the DNA is TGTGCCTGGTCCGGAGGGGGTGACTATGGCTACACCTTC. Translation gives CAWSGGGDYGYTF. The chain is built from TRBV30 and TRBJ1-2, with TRBD1 as a possible D gene (6 bases). CDR3 length: 13 residues. V was cut by 5 bases and J by 3 bases, with 13 bases left in between. The germline gives CDR1 GTSNPN, CDR2 SVGIG (reference sequence).

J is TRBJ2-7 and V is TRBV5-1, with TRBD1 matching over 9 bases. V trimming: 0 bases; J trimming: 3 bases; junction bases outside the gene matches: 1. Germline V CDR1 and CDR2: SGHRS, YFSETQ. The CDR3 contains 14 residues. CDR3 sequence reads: CASSLGDRVYEQYF. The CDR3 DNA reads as TGCGCCAGCAGCTTGGGGGACAGGGTCTACGAGCAGTACTTC.

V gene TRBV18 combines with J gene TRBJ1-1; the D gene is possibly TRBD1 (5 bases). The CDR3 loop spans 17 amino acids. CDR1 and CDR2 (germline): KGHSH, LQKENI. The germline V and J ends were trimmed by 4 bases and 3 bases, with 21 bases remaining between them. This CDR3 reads CASSQTSWRGGDTEAFF. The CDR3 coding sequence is TGTGCCAGCTCACAGACCTCGTGGAGGGGAGGGGACACTGAAGCTTTCTTT.

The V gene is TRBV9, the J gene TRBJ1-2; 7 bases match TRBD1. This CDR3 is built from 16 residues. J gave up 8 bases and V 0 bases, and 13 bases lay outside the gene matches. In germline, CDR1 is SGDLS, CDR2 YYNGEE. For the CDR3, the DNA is TGTGCCAGCAGCGTAGGAGGGACAGTACCTCTTAGGGGCTACACCTTC. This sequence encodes CASSVGGTVPLRGYTF.

CDR3 region: CASVGRLDTGELFF. DNA for the CDR3: TGTGCCAGCGTGGGACGGCTCGACACCGGGGAGCTGTTTTTT. V usage is TRBV7-8 and J usage is TRBJ2-2; D could derive from TRBD1 or TRBD2 (5 bases each). This CDR3 is 14 amino acids long. V gave up 8 bases and J gave up 3 bases, with 13 bases separating them. The germline V gene encodes CDR1 SGHVS and CDR2 FQNEAQ.

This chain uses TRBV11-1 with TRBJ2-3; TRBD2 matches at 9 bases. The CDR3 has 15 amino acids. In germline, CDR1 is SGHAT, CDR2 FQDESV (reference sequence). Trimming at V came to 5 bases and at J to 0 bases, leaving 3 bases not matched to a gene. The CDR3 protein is CASSLLAGSTDTQYF. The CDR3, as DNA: TGTGCCAGCAGCCTCCTAGCGGGGAGCACAGATACGCAGTATTTT. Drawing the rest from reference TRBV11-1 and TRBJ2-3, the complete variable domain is EAEVAQSPRYKITEKSQAVAFWCDPISGHATLYWYRQILGQGPELLVQFQDESVVDDSQLPKDRFSAERLKGVDSTLKIQPAELGDSAMYLCASSLLAGSTDTQYFGPGTRLTVL.

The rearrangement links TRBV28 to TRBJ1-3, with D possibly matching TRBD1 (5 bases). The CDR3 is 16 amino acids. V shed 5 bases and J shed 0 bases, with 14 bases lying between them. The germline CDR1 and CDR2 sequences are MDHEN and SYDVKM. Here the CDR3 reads CASSPPTGRSGNTIYF. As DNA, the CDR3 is TGTGCCAGCAGTCCACCGACGGGGCGCTCTGGAAACACCATATATTTT.

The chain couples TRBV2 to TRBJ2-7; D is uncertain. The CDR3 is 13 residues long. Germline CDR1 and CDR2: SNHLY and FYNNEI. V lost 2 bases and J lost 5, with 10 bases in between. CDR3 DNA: TGTGCCAGCAGTGAAAAGCAAGTCAACGAGCAGTACTTC. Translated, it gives CASSEKQVNEQYF.

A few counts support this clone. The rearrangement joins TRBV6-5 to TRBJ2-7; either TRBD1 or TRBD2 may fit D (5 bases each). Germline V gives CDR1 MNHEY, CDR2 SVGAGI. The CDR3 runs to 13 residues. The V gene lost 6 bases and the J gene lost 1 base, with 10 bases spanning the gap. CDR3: CASSTGRSYEQYF. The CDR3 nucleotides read TGTGCCAGCAGCACGGGACGTTCCTACGAGCAGTACTTC.

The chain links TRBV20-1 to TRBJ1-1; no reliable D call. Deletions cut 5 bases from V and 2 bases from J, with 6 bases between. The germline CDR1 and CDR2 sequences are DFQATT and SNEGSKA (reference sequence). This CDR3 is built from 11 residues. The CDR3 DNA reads TGCAGTGCTCAGATAAACACTGAAGCTTTCTTT. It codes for CSAQINTEAFF.

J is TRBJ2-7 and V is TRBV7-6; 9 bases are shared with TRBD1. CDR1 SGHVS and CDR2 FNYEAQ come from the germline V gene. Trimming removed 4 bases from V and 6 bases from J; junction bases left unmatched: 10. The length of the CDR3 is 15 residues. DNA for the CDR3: TGTGCCAGCAGCTACCCGGGACAGGGTAATTCCGAGCAGTACTTC. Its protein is CASSYPGQGNSEQYF.

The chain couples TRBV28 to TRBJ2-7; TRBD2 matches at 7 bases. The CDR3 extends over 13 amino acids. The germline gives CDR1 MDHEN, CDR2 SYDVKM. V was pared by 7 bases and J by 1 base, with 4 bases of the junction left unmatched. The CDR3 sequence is CASTYGGSYEQYF. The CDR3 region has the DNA TGTGCCAGCACCTACGGGGGGTCCTACGAGCAGTACTTC.